The clone carrying this T cell receptor beta chain was seen a few times. Using its own MiXCR run on the RACE reads, TCRdb lists one record per CDR3 protein. The repertoire consists of roughly 110,000 distinct CDR3 sequences, with roughly 12% occurring once and the leading ten covering over 1.5%. The source of the sample is a study of human T cells and chemical hapten exposure. Background on the study: Predominantly women, the patients had alopecia areata, totalis or universalis.

The germline V and J ends were trimmed by 6 bases and 5 bases, with 17 bases remaining between them. CDR3 size: 14 residues. Germline V gives CDR1 MNHEY, CDR2 SVGAGI. Sample time point: pre-sensitization, week 0. Treatment here: therapeutic diphenylcyclopropenone sensitization with weekly scalp DPC. This chain joins TRBV6-5 and TRBJ2-7, with TRBD2 as a possible D gene (7 bases). Sequencing used whole blood, obtained in connection with sensitization to the hapten diphenylcyclopropenone (DPC). This receptor was taken from a woman aged 45 to 65 with alopecia areata. Some clones in this sample may be carry-over from other donors' samples. DNA of the CDR3: TGTGCCAGCAGCGGGGGGCGGAGGGCCAACGAGCAGTACTTC. Translation gives CASSGGRRANEQYF.